This paragraph covers one T cell receptor (beta chain) sequence. The repertoire was sequenced with immunoSEQ multiplex PCR; TCRdb's copy has only in-frame clones and lacks some. The table records 130,000 to 150,000 clones, 75% to 85% of them present only once. This specimen comes from a study of T cell responses to AZD1222 COVID-19 vaccine. The germline CDR1 and CDR2 sequences are MDHEN and SYDVKM. Trimming pared 5 bases from V and 1 base from J, leaving 9 bases between. The CDR3 covers 14 residues. This chain connects TRBV28 to TRBJ1-3; D possibly corresponds to TRBD1 (5 bases). The receptor was isolated from an adult in good health. This sample comprised peripheral blood, obtained on day 0 of MenACWY control vaccination. The CDR3 DNA reads TGTGCCAGCAGTCTAGGGGTATCTGGAAACACCATATATTTT. This codes for CASSLGVSGNTIYF.